The rows below give T cell receptor beta chains drawn from one sample of a study of T cell responses to AZD1222 COVID-19 vaccine. Produced via immunoSEQ multiplex PCR; TCRdb's table is partial and in-frame only. The data hold 170,000 or so clones, with around 92% observed a single time. The sample here was peripheral blood, taken on day 0 of AZD1222 vaccination. The origin of the receptors is an adult in good health. Both conserved end residues are trimmed from each CDR3. Each record gives: V gene, CDR3 length, J gene, CDR3 protein.

>TRBV5-1|11|TRBJ2-1
ASRDLLDNEQF
>TRBV10-2|9|TRBJ1-2
ASRTGNGYT
>TRBV2|11|TRBJ1-4
ASGGLSGEKLF
>TRBV5-1|12|TRBJ2-3
ASSFDGSTDTQY
>TRBV5-1|10|TRBJ2-7
ASSPPDYEQY
>TRBV6-5|11|TRBJ1-3
ASSYSPGNTIY
>TRBV5-8|11|TRBJ1-2
ASSLAYAHGYT
>TRBV13|11|TRBJ1-1
ASSRNLNTEAF
>TRBV15|14|TRBJ1-3
ATSRDLGGTGNTIY
>TRBV7-9|15|TRBJ1-2
ASSLVDSGRRFYGYT
>TRBV18|13|TRBJ1-1
ASSRGGTMNTEAF
>TRBV30|12|TRBJ2-2
AWTGTGPTGELF
>TRBV5-1|9|TRBJ2-7
ASSSGYEQY
>TRBV9|14|TRBJ1-6
ASVTGRGGLNSPLH
>TRBV7-9|12|TRBJ1-2
ASSLRGGHYGYT
>TRBV4-2|17|TRBJ1-1
ASSQDWPPGQGIGAEAF